This T cell receptor (beta chain) was recovered during a study of blood T cells in healthy people across ages. This clonotype was recorded a few times. Between the trimmed V and J ends, which lost 5 bases and 0 bases, there was a span of 14 bases. The CDR3 covers 14 residues. Looked up from germline, CDR1 is DFQATT and CDR2 is SNEGSKA (reference sequence). Alongside a J-beta primer mix, a sample-barcoded 5' primer served in a second PCR lasting about 7 to 11 cycles. Each of the cDNA molecules was tagged by a template-switch adaptor with 12 random nucleotides. MiXCR, applied by TCRdb to the 5' RACE reads, yields one record per CDR3 protein. The sample consists of about 1.5 million distinct CDR3 sequences, about 40% of them appearing once.

This chain connects TRBV20-1 to TRBJ2-7; D is undetermined. This sequence was found in a woman younger than 35 in good health. The sample comprised blood. The CDR3 nucleotides read TGCAGTGCTCACGGAACGACTGGCTCCTACGAGCAGTACTTC. Protein product: CSAHGTTGSYEQYF.